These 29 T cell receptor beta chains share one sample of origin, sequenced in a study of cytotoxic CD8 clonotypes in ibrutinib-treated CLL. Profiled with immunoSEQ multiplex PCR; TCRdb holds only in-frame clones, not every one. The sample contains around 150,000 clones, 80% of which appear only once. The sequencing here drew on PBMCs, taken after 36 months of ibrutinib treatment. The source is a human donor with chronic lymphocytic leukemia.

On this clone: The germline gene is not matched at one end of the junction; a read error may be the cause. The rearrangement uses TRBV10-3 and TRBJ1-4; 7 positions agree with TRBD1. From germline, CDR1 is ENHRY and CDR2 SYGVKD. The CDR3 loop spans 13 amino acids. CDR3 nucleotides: TGTGCCATCCGTGACAGGGTTAATGAAAAACTGTTTTTT. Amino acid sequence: CAIRDRVNEKLFF.

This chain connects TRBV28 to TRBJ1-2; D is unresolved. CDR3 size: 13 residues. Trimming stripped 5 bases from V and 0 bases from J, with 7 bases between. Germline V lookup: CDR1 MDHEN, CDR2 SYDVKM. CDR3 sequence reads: CASSPGPNYGYTF. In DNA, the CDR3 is TGTGCCAGCAGTCCCGGACCTAACTATGGCTACACCTTC.

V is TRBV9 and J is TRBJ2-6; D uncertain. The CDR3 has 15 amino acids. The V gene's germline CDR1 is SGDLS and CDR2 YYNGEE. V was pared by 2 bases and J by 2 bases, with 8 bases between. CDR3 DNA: TGTGCCAGCAGCGTCGGAACCCCTGGGGCCAACGTCCTGACTTTC. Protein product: CASSVGTPGANVLTF.

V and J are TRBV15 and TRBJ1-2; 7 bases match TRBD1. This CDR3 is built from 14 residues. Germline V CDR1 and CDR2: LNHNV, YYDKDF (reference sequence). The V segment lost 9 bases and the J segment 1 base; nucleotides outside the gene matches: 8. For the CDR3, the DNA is TGTGCCACAAAGGGGGCCTTCCTTAACTATGGCTACACCTTC. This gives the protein CATKGAFLNYGYTF.

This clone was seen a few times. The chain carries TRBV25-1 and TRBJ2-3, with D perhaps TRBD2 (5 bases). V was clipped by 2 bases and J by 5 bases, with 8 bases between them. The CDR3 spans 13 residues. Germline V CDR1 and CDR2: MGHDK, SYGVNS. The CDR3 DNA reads TGTGCCAGCAGTGAACTAGCAGTAGATACGCAGTATTTT. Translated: CASSELAVDTQYF.

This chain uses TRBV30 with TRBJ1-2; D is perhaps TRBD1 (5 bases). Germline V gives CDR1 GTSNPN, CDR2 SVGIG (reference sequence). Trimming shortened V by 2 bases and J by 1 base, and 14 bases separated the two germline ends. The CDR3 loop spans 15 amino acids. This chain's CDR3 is CAWSKPHGGNYGYTF. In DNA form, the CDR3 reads TGTGCCTGGAGTAAACCCCACGGGGGTAACTATGGCTACACCTTC.

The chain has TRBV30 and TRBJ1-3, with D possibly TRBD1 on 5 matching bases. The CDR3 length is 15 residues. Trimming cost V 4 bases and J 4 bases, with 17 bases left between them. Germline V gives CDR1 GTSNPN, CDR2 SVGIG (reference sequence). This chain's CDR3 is CAWTYGGARGNTIYF. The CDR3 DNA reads TGTGCCTGGACCTACGGAGGGGCGCGAGGAAACACCATATATTTT. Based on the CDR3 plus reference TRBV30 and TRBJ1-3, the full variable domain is SQTIHQWPATLVQPVGSPLSLECTVEGTSNPNLYWYRQAAGRGLQLLFYSVGIGQISSEVPQNLSASRPQDRQFILSSKKLLLSDSGFYLCAWTYGGARGNTIYFGEGSWLTVV.

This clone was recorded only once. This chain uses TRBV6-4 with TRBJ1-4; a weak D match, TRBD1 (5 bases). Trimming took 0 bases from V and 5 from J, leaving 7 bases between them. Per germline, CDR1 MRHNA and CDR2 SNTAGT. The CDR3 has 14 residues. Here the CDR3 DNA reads TGTGCCAGCAGTGACTCGGACAAAAATGAAAAACTGTTTTTT. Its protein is CASSDSDKNEKLFF.

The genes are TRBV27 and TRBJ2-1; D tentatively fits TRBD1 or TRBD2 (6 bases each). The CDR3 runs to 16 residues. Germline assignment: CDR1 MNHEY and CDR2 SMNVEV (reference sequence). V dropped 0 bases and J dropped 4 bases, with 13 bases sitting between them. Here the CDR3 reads CASSLSGGSGYNEQFF. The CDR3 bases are TGTGCCAGCAGTTTATCAGGGGGGAGTGGGTACAATGAGCAGTTCTTC.

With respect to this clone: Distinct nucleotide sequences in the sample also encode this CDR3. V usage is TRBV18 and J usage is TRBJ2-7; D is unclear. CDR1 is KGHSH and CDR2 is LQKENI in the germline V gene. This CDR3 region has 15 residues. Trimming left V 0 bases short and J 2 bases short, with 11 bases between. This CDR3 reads CASSPPGLAAYEQYF. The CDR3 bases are TGTGCCAGCTCACCACCTGGCCTCGCGGCCTACGAGCAGTACTTC.

The CDR3 spells CASRAGQGILKAFF. CDR3 DNA sequence: TGTGCCAGCAGGGCCGGACAGGGCATACTGAAAGCTTTCTTT. V and J are TRBV2 and TRBJ1-1; 8 bases line up with TRBD1. After removal of 6 bases from V and 9 bases from J, the junction contained 12 bases not matched to a gene. In germline, CDR1 is SNHLY, CDR2 FYNNEI. The CDR3 loop spans 14 amino acids.

The CDR3 bases are TGCGCCAGCACCTCCGGGACAGGGCCCGGGGAGCTGTTTTTT. Translation: CASTSGTGPGELFF. V is TRBV5-1 and J is TRBJ2-2, with 9 bases lining up with TRBD1. Germline V lookup: CDR1 SGHRS, CDR2 YFSETQ. This CDR3 has 14 amino acids. The ends lost 6 bases at V and 6 bases at J; junction bases unmatched: 6.

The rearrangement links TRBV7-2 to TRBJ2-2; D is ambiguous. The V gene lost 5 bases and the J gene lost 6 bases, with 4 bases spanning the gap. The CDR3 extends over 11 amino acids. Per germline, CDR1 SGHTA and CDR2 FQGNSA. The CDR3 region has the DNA TGTGCCAGCAGCGCCCCCGGGGAGCTGTTTTTT. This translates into CASSAPGELFF.

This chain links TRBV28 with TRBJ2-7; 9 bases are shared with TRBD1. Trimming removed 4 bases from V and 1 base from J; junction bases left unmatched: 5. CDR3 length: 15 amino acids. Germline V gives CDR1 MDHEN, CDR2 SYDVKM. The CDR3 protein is CASSSPGTGSYEQYF. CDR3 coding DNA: TGTGCCAGCAGTTCCCCCGGGACAGGGTCCTACGAGCAGTACTTC.

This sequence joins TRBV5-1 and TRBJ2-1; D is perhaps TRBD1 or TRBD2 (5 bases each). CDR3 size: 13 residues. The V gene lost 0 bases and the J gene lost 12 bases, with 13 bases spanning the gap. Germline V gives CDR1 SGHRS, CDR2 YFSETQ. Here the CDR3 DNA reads TGCGCCAGCAGCTTGGACAACCTGAGGGGGCAGTTCTTC. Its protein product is CASSLDNLRGQFF.

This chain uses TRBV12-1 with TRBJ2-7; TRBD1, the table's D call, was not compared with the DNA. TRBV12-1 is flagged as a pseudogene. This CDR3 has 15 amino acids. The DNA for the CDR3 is TGTGCCAGCAGCTACGACAGGGCTGACTCCTACGAGCAGTACTTC. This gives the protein CASSYDRADSYEQYF.

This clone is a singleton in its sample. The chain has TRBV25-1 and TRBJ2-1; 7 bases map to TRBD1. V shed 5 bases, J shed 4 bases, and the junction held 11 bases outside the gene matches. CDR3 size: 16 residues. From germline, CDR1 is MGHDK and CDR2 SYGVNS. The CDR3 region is CASSTRGTVLYNEQFF. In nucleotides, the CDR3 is TGTGCCAGCAGTACACGAGGGACAGTCCTTTACAATGAGCAGTTCTTC.

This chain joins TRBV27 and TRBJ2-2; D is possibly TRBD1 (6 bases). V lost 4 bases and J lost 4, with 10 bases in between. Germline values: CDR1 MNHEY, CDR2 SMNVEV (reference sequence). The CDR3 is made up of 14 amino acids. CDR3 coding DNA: TGTGCCAGCAGTTGGACAGCCTCCACCGGGGAGCTGTTTTTT. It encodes CASSWTASTGELFF.

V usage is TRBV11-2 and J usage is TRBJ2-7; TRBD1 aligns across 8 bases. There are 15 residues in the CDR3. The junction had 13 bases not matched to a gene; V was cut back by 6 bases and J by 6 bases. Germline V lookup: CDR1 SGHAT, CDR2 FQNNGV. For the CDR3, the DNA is TGTGCCAGCAGACACACTCGGGGCAGGGGGCTCGAGCAGTACTTC. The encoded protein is CASRHTRGRGLEQYF.

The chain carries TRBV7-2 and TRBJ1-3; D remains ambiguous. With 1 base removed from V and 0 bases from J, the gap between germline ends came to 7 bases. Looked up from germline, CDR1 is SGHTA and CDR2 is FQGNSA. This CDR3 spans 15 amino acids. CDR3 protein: CASSLVVSSGNTIYF. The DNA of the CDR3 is TGTGCCAGCAGCTTAGTAGTGAGCTCTGGAAACACCATATATTTT.

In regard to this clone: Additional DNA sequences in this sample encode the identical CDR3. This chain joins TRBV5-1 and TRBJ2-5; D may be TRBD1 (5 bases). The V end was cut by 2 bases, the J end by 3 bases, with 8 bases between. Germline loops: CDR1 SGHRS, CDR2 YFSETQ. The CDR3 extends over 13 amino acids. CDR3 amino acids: CASSFVGEETQYF. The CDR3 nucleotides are TGCGCCAGCAGCTTTGTAGGGGAAGAGACCCAGTACTTC.

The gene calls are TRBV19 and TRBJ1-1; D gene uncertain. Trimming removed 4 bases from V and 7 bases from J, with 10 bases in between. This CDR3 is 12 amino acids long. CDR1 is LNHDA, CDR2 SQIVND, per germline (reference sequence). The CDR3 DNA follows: TGTGCCAGTAGTAGGCAGTACGGTGAAGCTTTCTTT. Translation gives CASSRQYGEAFF.

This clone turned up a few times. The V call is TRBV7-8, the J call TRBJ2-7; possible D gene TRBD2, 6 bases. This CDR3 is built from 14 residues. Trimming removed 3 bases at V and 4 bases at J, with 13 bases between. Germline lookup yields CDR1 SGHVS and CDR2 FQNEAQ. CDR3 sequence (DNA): TGTGCCAGCAGCTTGGGATGGAGGGAGTACGAGCAGTACTTC. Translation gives CASSLGWREYEQYF.

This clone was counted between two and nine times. CDR3 nucleotides: TGTGCCTGGACCCCGGGGAGGGGGAGTGCTTTCTTT. It translates to CAWTPGRGSAFF. The V gene is TRBV30, the J gene TRBJ1-1; TRBD1 might be the D (6 bases). V dropped 4 bases and J dropped 11 bases, with 17 bases sitting between them. Per germline, CDR1 GTSNPN and CDR2 SVGIG (reference sequence). CDR3 length equals 12 residues.

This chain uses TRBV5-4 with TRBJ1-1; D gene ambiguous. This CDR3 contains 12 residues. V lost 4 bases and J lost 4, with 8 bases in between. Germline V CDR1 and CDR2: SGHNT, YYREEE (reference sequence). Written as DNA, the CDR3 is TGTGCCAGCAGCCCCTGGGGCACTGAAGCTTTCTTT. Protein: CASSPWGTEAFF. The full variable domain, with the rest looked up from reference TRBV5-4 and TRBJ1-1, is ETGVTQSPTHLIKTRGQQVTLRCSSQSGHNTVSWYQQALGQGPQFIFQYYREEENGRGNFPPRFSGLQFPNYSSELNVNALELDDSALYLCASSPWGTEAFFGQGTRLTVV.

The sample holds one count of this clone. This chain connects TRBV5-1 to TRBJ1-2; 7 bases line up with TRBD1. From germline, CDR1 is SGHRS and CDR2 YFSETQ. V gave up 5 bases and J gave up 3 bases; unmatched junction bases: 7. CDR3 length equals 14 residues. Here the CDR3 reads CASSPGTVDYGYTF. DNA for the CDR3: TGCGCCAGCAGTCCCGGGACAGTGGACTATGGCTACACCTTC. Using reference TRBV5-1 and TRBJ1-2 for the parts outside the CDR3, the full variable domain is KAGVTQTPRYLIKTRGQQVTLSCSPISGHRSVSWYQQTPGQGLQFLFEYFSETQRNKGNFPGRFSGRQFSNSRSEMNVSTLELGDSALYLCASSPGTVDYGYTFGSGTRLTVV.

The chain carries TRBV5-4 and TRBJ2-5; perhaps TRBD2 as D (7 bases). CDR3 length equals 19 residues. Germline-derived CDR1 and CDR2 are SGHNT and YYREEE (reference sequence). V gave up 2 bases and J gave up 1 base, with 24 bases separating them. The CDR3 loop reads CASSLSGYKMGGRQETQYF. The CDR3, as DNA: TGTGCCAGCAGCTTAAGTGGTTATAAAATGGGGGGGCGCCAAGAGACCCAGTACTTC.

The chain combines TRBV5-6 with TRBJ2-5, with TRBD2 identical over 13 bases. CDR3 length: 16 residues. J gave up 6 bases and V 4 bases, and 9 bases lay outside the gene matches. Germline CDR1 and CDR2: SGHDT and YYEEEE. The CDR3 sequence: CASSLRTSGGPKTQYF. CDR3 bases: TGTGCCAGCAGCCTACGGACTAGCGGGGGCCCCAAGACCCAGTACTTC.

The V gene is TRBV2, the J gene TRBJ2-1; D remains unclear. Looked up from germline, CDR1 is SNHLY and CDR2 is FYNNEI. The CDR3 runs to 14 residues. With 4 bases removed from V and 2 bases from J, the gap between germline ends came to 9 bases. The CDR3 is CASSVGPTYNEQFF. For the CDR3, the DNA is TGTGCCAGCAGTGTAGGACCGACCTACAATGAGCAGTTCTTC.